This TCR beta chain was recovered during a study of cytomegalovirus exposure and HLA in healthy donors. Study-wide background: Of roughly 400 genotyped donors, around 86% grouped in the Caucasian-associated ancestry cluster.

Both 60 Vbeta primers and 13 Jbeta primers went into the PCR. Repertoires were generated with immunoSEQ multiplex PCR, while TCRdb's copy carries only in-frame clones and drops some. The sample has approximately 140,000 clones, around 73% seen once. Germline CDR1 is SGHTA and CDR2 is FQGTGA. The CDR3 covers 15 residues. Trimming removed 5 bases from V and 5 bases from J; junction bases left unmatched: 6. The sequence came from a human donor in good health. The V gene is TRBV7-3, the J gene TRBJ2-2; 9 bases are shared with TRBD1. The sequenced sample was PBMCs. The CDR3 DNA is TGTGCCAGCAGCCAAACGACAGGGGGGACCGGGGAGCTGTTTTTT. It yields the protein CASSQTTGGTGELFF.